The rows below give T cell receptor beta chains drawn from one sample of a study of blood T cell repertoires in COVID-19. The data were produced by immunoSEQ multiplex PCR, yet TCRdb's version contains in-frame clones alone and is incomplete. The sample includes approximately 400,000 clones, approximately 88% seen only once; the top ten take 0.95% to 1.5%. The sequencing sample was made of peripheral blood. These receptors came from a man aged 40-49 years with acute or convalescent COVID-19. CDR3s include the opening cysteine and the closing phenylalanine or tryptophan. The order of the fields is J gene, clone size, D gene, V gene, CDR3 DNA, CDR3 protein. A D gene is named only where the DNA matches it firmly. Size values are once, few and many counts, or a class for expanded clones, and some rows have none.

TRBJ2-3 | NA | TRBD2 | TRBV14 | TGTGCCAGCAGCCAAGCACGGGGGGATCCCCGCACAGATACGCAGTATTTT | CASSQARGDPRTDTQYF
TRBJ2-3 | NA | NA | TRBV12-3/TRBV12-4 | TGTGCCAGCAGGGCGGGGAGCACAGATACGCAGTATTTT | CASRAGSTDTQYF
TRBJ1-2 | NA | NA | TRBV2 | TGTGCCAGCAGTGAGTGGAGTCCAGCTAACTATGGCTACACCTTC | CASSEWSPANYGYTF
TRBJ2-7 | once | NA | TRBV6-5 | TGTGCCAGCAGTTACAACGCGGCACCCCGATACGAGCAGTACTTC | CASSYNAAPRYEQYF
TRBJ2-7 | NA | TRBD1 | TRBV4-1 | TGCGCCAGCAGCCCCACGACCCGACAGGGGCGAGTGGAGCAGTACTTC | CASSPTTRQGRVEQYF
TRBJ2-7 | NA | NA | TRBV6-5 | TGTGCCAGCAGGAGGGAACAGGGATACGAGCAGTACTTC | CASRREQGYEQYF
TRBJ1-1 | NA | NA | TRBV7-3 | TGTGCCAGCAGCGCGGGAGGGTTGAACACTGAAGCTTTCTTT | CASSAGGLNTEAFF
TRBJ2-1 | NA | TRBD2 | TRBV28 | TGTGCCAGCGGGTCTCTAGCGGGGGGCCCCAATGAGCAGTTCTTC | CASGSLAGGPNEQFF
TRBJ2-1 | NA | TRBD1 | TRBV13 | TGTGCCAGCAGCTTGACAGGGAGTCACAATGAGCAGTTCTTC | CASSLTGSHNEQFF
TRBJ2-3 | NA | NA | TRBV7-8 | TGTGCCAGCAGCTTAGTTTTCGGCAGGGCCACAGATACGCAGTATTTT | CASSLVFGRATDTQYF
TRBJ1-2 | NA | NA | TRBV7-6 | TGTGCCAGCAGCCCCCCCGGGACAAGCGACTTACAATATGGCTACACCTTC | CASSPPGTSDLQYGYTF
TRBJ2-7 | NA | TRBD1 | TRBV7-2 | TGTGCCAGCAGCTTCCAGTTGACAGGGGGGAACTACGAGCAGTACTTC | CASSFQLTGGNYEQYF
TRBJ2-1 | NA | TRBD1 | TRBV27 | TGTGCCAGCAGGGTGGACAGGGGGTTGTACAATGAGCAGTTCTTC | CASRVDRGLYNEQFF
TRBJ2-7 | NA | TRBD1 | TRBV5-4 | TGTGCCAGCAGCCCGGGGACAGGGGAAAGCTCCTACGAGCAGTACTTC | CASSPGTGESSYEQYF
TRBJ1-5 | once | NA | TRBV7-8 | TGTGCCAGCAGCCAACGAGGAAATCAGCCCCAGCATTTT | CASSQRGNQPQHF
TRBJ2-1 | NA | NA | TRBV5-1 | TGCGCCAGCAGCTTGGCTCAGGGCAATGAGCAGTTCTTC | CASSLAQGNEQFF
TRBJ1-6 | once | NA | TRBV18 | TGTGCCAGCTCACCACCGGGACACTATAATTCACCCCTCCACTTT | CASSPPGHYNSPLHF
TRBJ1-5 | few | TRBD1 | TRBV5-6 | TGTGCCAGCAGCGCTGGGACAGGGGGGATGGATCAGCCCCAGCATTTT | CASSAGTGGMDQPQHF
TRBJ2-7 | once | TRBD1 | TRBV6-2/TRBV6-3 | TGTGCCAGCACCCCAGGACAGGGGGCGTTTTACGAGCAGTACTTC | CASTPGQGAFYEQYF
TRBJ1-4 | NA | NA | TRBV15 | TGTGCCACCAGCAGACCCCCGTCAGGTGAAAAACTGTTTTTT | CATSRPPSGEKLFF